One and the same sample provided the 7 T cell receptor beta chains below, sequenced in a study of blood T cell repertoires in COVID-19. This table comes from immunoSEQ multiplex PCR, and its TCRdb copy is limited to in-frame clones, with some not included. The sample carries some 270,000 clones, 85% to 90% recorded once. Specimen: peripheral blood. These receptors were obtained from a man younger than 45 with acute or convalescent COVID-19.

The count of this clone is one. The sample holds other DNA sequences that translate to the same CDR3. V usage is TRBV30 and J usage is TRBJ1-1; D might be TRBD1 (6 bases). This CDR3 has 13 residues. V was cut by 1 base and J by 3 bases, with 9 bases left in between. Germline assignment: CDR1 GTSNPN and CDR2 SVGIG (reference sequence). The chain's CDR3 is CAWSAQGYTEAFF. The CDR3 region has the DNA TGTGCCTGGAGTGCACAGGGATACACTGAAGCTTTCTTT.

This clone was seen just once. The chain is built from TRBV19 and TRBJ2-3; 15 nucleotides align to TRBD2. The germline V gene has CDR1 LNHDA and CDR2 SQIVND (reference sequence). The CDR3 runs 14 residues. Trimming took 7 bases from V and 5 from J; bases not matched to a gene: 1. CDR3 sequence reads: CASTGLAGGDTQYF. In nucleotides, the CDR3 is TGTGCCAGTACGGGACTAGCGGGGGGAGATACGCAGTATTTT.

V and J are TRBV9 and TRBJ1-1, with 8 bases lining up with TRBD1. There are 15 residues in the CDR3. Germline CDR1 reads SGDLS; CDR2 reads YYNGEE. V shed 4 bases, J shed 4 bases, and the junction held 9 bases outside the gene matches. CDR3 DNA sequence: TGTGCCAGCAGCCTCTACGGACAGGGTGCCACTGAAGCTTTCTTT. Translated: CASSLYGQGATEAFF.

This clone was counted a single time. This chain joins TRBV19 and TRBJ2-1; TRBD1 aligns across 9 bases. Trimming at V came to 3 bases and at J to 5 bases, leaving 5 bases not matched to a gene. Germline V lookup: CDR1 LNHDA, CDR2 SQIVND (reference sequence). This CDR3 comprises 15 residues. The CDR3 sequence is CASSINRGLNNEQFF. Written as DNA, the CDR3 is TGTGCCAGTAGTATCAACAGGGGGCTCAACAATGAGCAGTTCTTC.

V gene TRBV5-1 combines with J gene TRBJ1-1, with D unresolved. Trimming took 0 bases from V and 4 from J, leaving 16 bases between them. CDR3 size: 16 residues. The germline CDR1 and CDR2 sequences are SGHRS and YFSETQ. The CDR3 region is CASSLVNIGVITEAFF. CDR3 DNA: TGCGCCAGCAGCTTGGTGAACATCGGAGTAATCACTGAAGCTTTCTTT.

This clone has a handful of counts. The rearrangement joins TRBV19 to TRBJ1-4; 8 bases align to TRBD1. V trimming: 4 bases; J trimming: 4 bases; junction bases outside the gene matches: 2. The CDR3 has 14 residues. Germline V gene sequence: CDR1 LNHDA, CDR2 SQIVND (reference sequence). CDR3 protein: CASSTGQDNEKLFF. The CDR3 nucleotides are TGTGCCAGTAGTACGGGACAGGATAATGAAAAACTGTTTTTT. Full variable domain (missing parts from reference TRBV19 and TRBJ1-4): DGGITQSPKYLFRKEGQNVTLSCEQNLNHDAMYWYRQDPGQGLRLIYYSQIVNDFQKGDIAEGYSVSREKKESFPLTVTSAQKNPTAFYLCASSTGQDNEKLFFGSGTQLSVL.

The chain has TRBV2 and TRBJ2-7, with TRBD2 matching over 7 bases. The CDR3 loop spans 14 amino acids. The V gene end was trimmed by 7 bases and the J gene end by 2 bases; junction bases not matched to a gene: 8. Germline CDR1 and CDR2: SNHLY and FYNNEI. The CDR3 nucleotides are TGTGCCAGCACGAGGTCTAGCGGTACCTACGAGCAGTACTTC. It yields the protein CASTRSSGTYEQYF.